The sequence of this T cell receptor (beta chain) was determined in a study of blood T cell repertoires in COVID-19. Study as a whole: From the United States, Italy and Spain came samples of acute and convalescent COVID-19. T cells, B-cell-depleted T cells, or PBMCs provided the cDNA or gDNA that served as material.

After removal of 3 bases from V and 4 bases from J, the junction contained 8 bases not matched to a gene. Germline CDR1 and CDR2: MNHEY and SMNVEV (reference sequence). This CDR3 is 15 amino acids long. In the original analysis: Counts of nucleated cells, estimated from reference gene primer amplification, were obtained. Profiling relied on immunoSEQ multiplex PCR, and the TCRdb table lists in-frame clones only, not all of them. V and J calls plus clone size are reproduced from that table; the DNA served to infer D and trimming. The sample has about 240,000 clones; roughly 90% are singletons. Turning to this clone: Different DNA sequences within this sample yield the same CDR3.

The origin of this receptor is a man in his 60s with acute or convalescent COVID-19. This chain uses TRBV27 with TRBJ2-7; 8 bases match TRBD1. Sequenced: peripheral blood. In nucleotides, the CDR3 is TGTGCCAGCAGTTTTGGGACAGGCGGCGGGTACGAGCAGTACTTC. Its translation is CASSFGTGGGYEQYF.